This T cell receptor beta chain was recovered during a study of cytomegalovirus exposure and HLA in healthy donors (dated by TCRdb to between 2016 and 2019). For context, the study as a whole: In an earlier analysis of roughly 590 of the donors, about 270 Gb of sequence data and some 120 million unique TCR beta sequences from 180 million or so T cells were reported. A separate validation cohort of approximately 130 different subjects was used in addition to the approximately 670-subject first cohort. In a later genetic analysis, genome-wide SNP genotypes for about 55% of the roughly 670 donors were used, and that subset was treated as a discovery cohort. In the later analysis, no new phenotypic data were used to find candidate immune exposures; instead, reliance was placed on TCR beta sequences and their occurrence across donors. The study used immunosequencing to profile the T cell repertoires of approximately 630 subjects and linked those repertoires to cytomegalovirus serostatus. Donor age, sex, ethnicity and CMV serostatus were compiled alongside the repertoire data. About five DR-DQ haplotypes were treated as single units for association and clustering because of strong linkage in the cohort. The number of typed donors differed by locus: 629-630 for A, B, C, DRB1 and DQB1; 522 for DQA1; around 580 for DPA1; and some 470 for DPB1. Both class I and class II loci were covered by HLA typing, at four-digit resolution. An earlier analysis of nearly 600 of the donors applied high-throughput TCR beta sequencing to assess whether each TCR beta V gene segment acted as functional or pseudogenic. Roughly 300 gigabases of sequencing data and 75 million to 85 million unique TCR sequences made up an early release that covered approximately 700 HLA-typed donors. A later analysis re-examined previously published TCR beta repertoires from more than 600 donors and added high-resolution HLA genotyping to investigate patterns of TCR occurrence. High-throughput TCR immunosequencing, statistical association of individual TCRs with disease status, and machine learning were combined to predict cytomegalovirus infection status. The study aimed to test whether cataloging public T cell receptors could reveal signatures of past pathogen exposure. All discovery cohort repertoires had been generated on a single sequencing platform. The genetic ancestry cluster associated with self-reported Caucasian donors included 81% of the roughly 380 genotyped donors. Among 398 genotyped donors of the cohort, an average of approximately 250,000 unique TCR beta nucleotide sequences were sequenced per donor, roughly 18% of them non-productive. General findings and caveats noted by the study authors: A few of the identified cytomegalovirus-associated TCR beta chains were confirmed in vitro to be specific for cytomegalovirus antigens. The study gave a list of 150 to 200 TCR beta chains associated with cytomegalovirus. In this cohort, only TCR beta chains were sequenced, and detectable features were limited by the absence of alpha or paired-chain data. It was suggested by the authors that the approach could potentially be generalized to other disease states and immunological phenotypes. Because the 87-base-pair reads could not distinguish some IMGT-functional V segments, including TRBV6-2 and TRBV6-3, those segments were excluded. Compared with the roughly 700-donor mean, donors in an Asian-associated ancestry cluster had fewer N-insertions in productive TCRs, according to a later genetic analysis. The only immune exposure information available for the cohort was CMV serostatus. The sequencing pipeline was judged likely to have produced a cluster of highly shared sequence variants as a technical artifact. Compared with equally common non-associated chains, HLA-associated TCR beta chains in a later analysis were more clonally expanded and had lower generation probabilities. Strong co-occurrence of HLA alleles, especially DR and DQ, made assigning TCR associations to individual alleles difficult. The earlier analysis of about 600 of the donors excluded roughly 16 rarely observed V segments, including chromosome 9 orphons, because counts were too low. In a later analysis, most CMV-associated TCR beta chains were found to appear HLA-restricted, with HLA associations seemingly driven largely by CMV exposure. The presence/absence analyses assumed that sequencing depth was roughly uniform across donors, and that assumption may not be true. Cytomegalovirus status was reported to be diagnosed by the classifier with high specificity and sensitivity in both the original and validation cohorts. A later analysis found that TCR association rates varied across HLA loci, with DRB1 alleles showing the most associated TCRs and HLA-C alleles the fewest. A further reported finding was that TCR beta sequences accurately predicted the HLA-A and HLA-B alleles for most subjects in the first cohort. A later genetic analysis associated a missense DCLRE1C variant with V-gene and J-gene trimming of TCR beta chains, and an independent cohort replicated the association. Correlated functional status among segregating V segments might be attributable to linkage disequilibrium, but an unknown experimental factor could not be ruled out. Because HLA typing was missing for some donors at each locus, association tests included only the typed subset. In a later analysis, several top co-occurrence clusters were reported to appear linked to parvovirus B19, influenza, CMV and Epstein-Barr virus. In a later analysis, more than 15,000 TCR beta sequences were associated with specific HLA alleles at a false discovery rate of 0.05. In an earlier analysis of roughly 560 of the donors, most TCR beta V segments were observed in productive rearrangements about 87% or about 30% of the time, broadly matching IMGT annotations. Most TCR sequences were observed very rarely across donors, whereas some public TCRs were present in many individuals.

From cysteine to phenylalanine, the CDR3 is 13 amino acids long. Only CDR3 DNA remains: 39 bases, in frame from the first base. The germline V gene encodes CDR1 SGHRS and CDR2 YFSETQ. Trimming takes 4 bases from V and 1 base from J, and the germline ends sit 8 bases apart. This clone was seen only once. Which antigen it targets is not known. Qualities for individual bases were not recorded, and no much larger clone is one base off. The cohort was made up of under 800 healthy bone marrow donors. At the time of sampling, all cohort members were nominally healthy, though unrecorded immune exposures were likely present. The donor was CMV seropositive and belonged to the group of about 290 seropositive cohort members. A peripheral blood sample was provided by each donor, and peripheral blood mononuclear cells were used for TCR beta sequencing. Genomic DNA was extracted from the blood cell samples with the Qiagen DNeasy Blood Extraction Kit.

The receptor library was made with the immunoSEQ multiplex PCR assay. For the multiplex PCR, a mixture combining 60 forward primers for TCR Vbeta segments and 13 reverse primers for TCR Jbeta segments was used. The CDR3 region of rearranged TCR beta genes was amplified from genomic DNA with a multiplex PCR assay. The Illumina HiSeq System was used to sequence the amplified TCR beta libraries as 87-base-pair reads. On the study's bioinformatics: Across the 500 to 700 repertoires, a later analysis counted some 81 million unique TCR beta chains, roughly 11 million of which were shared by at least two donors. A nearest-neighbor algorithm error-corrected the raw reads and collapsed the reads into unique sequences, merging closely related sequences to remove PCR and sequencing errors. To assign V, D and J gene segments, CDR3 sequences were aligned to IMGT reference sequences. Each retained sequence needed at least a six-nucleotide match to both a V gene segment and a J gene segment. A rearrangement was called productive if the CDR3 had no stop codons and remained in frame with V and J, and every other rearrangement was called non-productive. Following IMGT convention, CDR3 was defined as the stretch from the second conserved V-encoded cysteine up to the conserved J-encoded phenylalanine. Sequences without an unambiguous match to a single V gene segment were excluded from the earlier analysis of approximately 560 of the donors. In an earlier analysis of around 600 of the donors, V segments were called functional above 56.7% productive rearrangements and were called segregating when the between-donor standard deviation exceeded 5%. To diagnose cytomegalovirus status from the catalog of TCR beta chain sequences, a statistical classification framework was built. V and J gene assignment, in a later analysis, came from comparing TCR nucleotide sequences with IMGT/GENE-DB human TR gene sequences. A later analysis assigned CDR3 sequences and most-parsimonious VDJ recombination scenarios with the TCRdist pipeline. In a later analysis, each TCR beta chain was defined by its CDR3 amino acid sequence together with its V-gene family, and reads lacking a unique V-gene family were excluded. As a way to deal with suspected cross-contamination and a sequencing artifact, a later analysis dropped approximately 590 nucleotide sequences that were highly shared and had low generation probability. In a later analysis, a clonal expansion index was calculated for each public chain from normalized within-repertoire ranks of inferred template counts. A later analysis computed generation probabilities with a VDJ recombination model fitted to out-of-frame rearrangements, and checked the results against IGoR. In a later analysis, TCR-TCR, TCR-HLA and TCR-CMV co-occurrence was scored with hypergeometric tests, and a repertoire-size bias correction was applied to TCR pairs. False discovery rates were estimated in a later analysis by permuting HLA or CMV assignments 20 times. In a later analysis, co-occurring TCRs were grouped using DBSCAN, and TCRdist sequence similarity was added for clustering within HLA-allele-positive subsets. For co-occurrence clustering, repertoires with fewer than 30,000 or more than 120,000 public chains were excluded, along with 4 to 6 repertoires with anomalous nucleotide sharing. As stored in TCRdb, this immuneACCESS dataset retains in-frame rearrangements with V and J assigned. A fraction of the clones does not appear; measured against another copy, unresolved V genes explain less than half of the discrepancy, and the remainder lacks a known reason. The DNA gave D and trimming, while V, J and clone size come from that table. The sample profile shows 150,000 to 200,000 clones; about 80% of them were found once. Together, the top ten hold around 2.1% of the sample.

The sample comprised PBMCs. The chain links TRBV5-1 with TRBJ2-5; TRBD2 is possibly the D segment (5 matching bases). The TCR sequence derives from a woman younger than 35 in good health and CMV-seropositive. The CDR3 has the sequence CASSSTSQETQYF. The sequenced DNA is TGCGCCAGCAGCAGCACTAGCCAAGAGACCCAGTACTTC.